This TCR beta chain was retrieved from a study of neurological immune-mediated disorders. V lost 0 bases, J lost 4 bases, and 8 bases stayed unmatched. Germline V CDR1 and CDR2: DFQATT, SNEGSKA (reference sequence). The CDR3 extends over 15 amino acids. TCRdb analysed the 5' RACE reads with MiXCR anew, one entry per CDR3 protein. The sample lists some 78,000 distinct CDR3 sequences, less than 5.5% seen once, with 2.2% in the top ten. This clonotype was seen ten or more times. The J gene is TRBJ2-7, the V gene TRBV20-1, with 8 bases fitting TRBD1. This TCR derives from a woman aged 25-40 years with multiple sclerosis. Input material: PBMCs. DNA for the CDR3: TGCAGTGCTAGAGATCCAGGGGGCCGTGCGTACGAGCAGTACTTC. Translation gives CSARDPGGRAYEQYF.